Following are 15 T cell receptor beta chains from one sample sequenced in a study of persistence of HIV-infected CD4 T cells. This was the immunoSEQ version 4 assay in survey mode. Here immunoSEQ multiplex PCR was the method, and the copy in TCRdb shows in-frame clones only, minus some. The top ten hold 12% to 15% of the sample, which has approximately 40,000 clones, around 82% seen once. For these receptors, no antigen is known. Cells were stimulated with overlapping HIV-1 Gag 15-mer peptides. Sorted nonresponding memory CD4+ T cells were CD40L-negative, CD69-negative, CD45RO-high. Sequenced here: CD4+ T cells sorted from PBMCs after roughly 19-hour stimulation, sampled from a patient who received antiretroviral therapy. All receptors come from an adult man with HIV who was CMV-seropositive.

The chain is built from TRBV5-6 and TRBJ2-1; D might be TRBD2 (5 bases). CDR1 is SGHDT, CDR2 YYEEEE, per germline. Trimming took 4 bases from V and 5 from J, leaving 16 bases between them. The CDR3 totals 15 residues. The CDR3 DNA reads as TGTGCCAGCAGCCTGGTCGGACTCACCGACAATGAGCAGTTCTTC. This codes for CASSLVGLTDNEQFF.

This clone is classed as medium-sized (0.01 to 0.1%). The V call is TRBV27, the J call TRBJ2-1; 10 bases fit TRBD2. The V and J ends lost 6 bases and 4 bases, in that order; junction bases with no gene match: 9. CDR1 is MNHEY, CDR2 SMNVEV, per germline (reference sequence). This CDR3 is 16 amino acids long. The CDR3 spells CASRPLSSGRYNEQFF. The CDR3 DNA reads TGTGCCAGCAGGCCCCTCAGTAGCGGGAGGTACAATGAGCAGTTCTTC.

The chain has TRBV5-1 and TRBJ1-2; D might be TRBD1 (5 bases). This CDR3 is 17 amino acids long. Germline values: CDR1 SGHRS, CDR2 YFSETQ. The V gene lost 6 bases and the J gene lost 2 bases, with 23 bases spanning the gap. The CDR3 protein is CASIGSPSGRANYGYTF. The DNA of the CDR3 is TGCGCCAGCATCGGGTCCCCTTCGGGCAGGGCGAACTATGGCTACACCTTC.

The chain uses TRBV5-6 and TRBJ2-3, with TRBD1 matching 8 bases. CDR3 length: 15 residues. The germline CDR1 and CDR2 sequences are SGHDT and YYEEEE. The J segment lost 4 bases and the V segment lost 4 bases, leaving 8 bases of the junction unmatched. The CDR3 spells CASSPDRATPDTQYF. CDR3 DNA sequence: TGTGCCAGCAGCCCGGACAGGGCTACCCCAGATACGCAGTATTTT. Complete variable domain (other parts from reference TRBV5-6 and TRBJ2-3): DAGVTQSPTHLIKTRGQQVTLRCSPKSGHDTVSWYQQALGQGPQFIFQYYEEEERQRGNFPDRFSGHQFPNYSSELNVNALLLGDSALYLCASSPDRATPDTQYFGPGTRLTVL.

The chain employs TRBV19 and TRBJ1-6; the D is unclear. CDR1 and CDR2 (germline): LNHDA, SQIVND (reference sequence). This CDR3 contains 12 residues. Trimming removed 6 bases from V and 8 bases from J, with 8 bases in between. The chain's CDR3 is CASSPLDSPLHF. The CDR3 DNA reads TGTGCCAGTAGCCCACTTGATTCACCCCTCCACTTT.

The rearrangement joins TRBV5-1 to TRBJ2-1; 10 nucleotides line up with TRBD2. The V segment lost 1 base and the J segment 1 base; nucleotides outside the gene matches: 17. The V gene's germline CDR1 is SGHRS and CDR2 YFSETQ. CDR3 length equals 21 residues. CDR3 amino acids: CASSLWGRGLAGAVSYNEQFF. CDR3 coding DNA: TGCGCCAGCAGCTTGTGGGGGAGAGGGCTAGCGGGAGCAGTGTCCTACAATGAGCAGTTCTTC.

For the CDR3, the DNA is TGTGCCAGCAGTGAAGCGGGGACCTCCTATAATTCACCCCTCCACTTT. This sequence encodes CASSEAGTSYNSPLHF. V is TRBV6-1 and J is TRBJ1-6; TRBD1 might be the D (5 bases). The CDR3 has 16 amino acids. CDR1 is MNHNS, CDR2 SASEGT, per germline. V was cut by 0 bases and J by 0 bases, with 6 bases left in between.

This clone was counted only a few times. The genes are TRBV27 and TRBJ1-5; D remains ambiguous. The V end lost 2 bases, the J end lost 7 bases, and 9 bases lay between the germline ends. Germline values: CDR1 MNHEY, CDR2 SMNVEV (reference sequence). This CDR3 spans 13 amino acids. The CDR3 DNA reads as TGTGCCAGCAGTTTACGGGGAACGCAGCCCCAGCATTTT. Residues: CASSLRGTQPQHF.

This clone was detected only a few times. The chain combines TRBV20-1 with TRBJ2-1, with D tentatively TRBD2 (6 bases). The V gene lost 5 bases and the J gene lost 7 bases, with 24 bases spanning the gap. CDR1 is DFQATT and CDR2 is SNEGSKA in the germline V gene (reference sequence). This CDR3 is built from 16 residues. The CDR3 spells CSARGLTQARGNEQFF. As DNA, the CDR3 is TGCAGTGCTCGTGGACTCACCCAGGCCCGGGGGAATGAGCAGTTCTTC.

The rearrangement uses TRBV19 and TRBJ2-7, with D possibly TRBD1 on 5 matching bases. The CDR3 covers 12 residues. Trimming took off 5 bases at V and 4 bases at J, with 9 bases between the two ends. The germline V gene has CDR1 LNHDA and CDR2 SQIVND (reference sequence). The CDR3 DNA is TGTGCCAGTAGTCGTACAGGTTACGAGCAGTACTTC. This sequence encodes CASSRTGYEQYF.

The V call is TRBV6-5, the J call TRBJ1-2; D is possibly TRBD1 (6 bases). The CDR3 has 11 residues. V shed 7 bases and J shed 8 bases, with 11 bases lying between them. CDR1 MNHEY and CDR2 SVGAGI come from the germline V gene. CDR3: CASKHQGGYTF. CDR3 DNA sequence: TGTGCCAGCAAGCACCAGGGGGGCTACACCTTC.

The chain combines TRBV3-1 (or the pseudogene TRBV3-2) with TRBJ1-5, with 8 positions matching TRBD1. The germline CDR1 and CDR2 sequences are LGHDT and YNNKEL (reference sequence). This CDR3 contains 15 residues. The trim removed 4 bases at V and 3 bases at J, leaving 5 bases unmatched. CDR3 region: CASSPTGGNNQPQHF. DNA of the CDR3: TGTGCCAGCAGCCCTACAGGGGGGAACAATCAGCCCCAGCATTTT.

V is TRBV10-3 and J is TRBJ2-3; 9 bases are a match to TRBD2. Germline V gives CDR1 ENHRY, CDR2 SYGVKD. The length of the CDR3 is 16 residues. Trimming took 2 bases from V and 1 from J; bases not matched to a gene: 4. CDR3 in amino acids: CAISEGVAGGTDTQYF. The CDR3 nucleotides are TGTGCCATCAGTGAGGGAGTAGCGGGAGGCACAGATACGCAGTATTTT.

J is TRBJ2-7 and V is TRBV19, with D possibly being TRBD2 (5 bases). V gave up 6 bases and J gave up 3 bases, with 12 bases separating them. Germline V lookup: CDR1 LNHDA, CDR2 SQIVND (reference sequence). The CDR3 consists of 13 residues. The DNA of the CDR3 is TGTGCCAGTAGCTCCCCCGGACTCTACGAGCAGTACTTC. Translating gives CASSSPGLYEQYF.

The V call is TRBV5-5, the J call TRBJ1-3; D remains ambiguous. V lost 3 bases and J 4 bases, leaving 11 bases between the germline ends. Germline CDR1 and CDR2: SGHKS and YYEKEE (reference sequence). There are 14 residues in the CDR3. Here the CDR3 reads CASSYRHSGNTIYF. CDR3 sequence (DNA): TGTGCCAGCAGCTATCGACATTCGGGAAACACCATATATTTT.